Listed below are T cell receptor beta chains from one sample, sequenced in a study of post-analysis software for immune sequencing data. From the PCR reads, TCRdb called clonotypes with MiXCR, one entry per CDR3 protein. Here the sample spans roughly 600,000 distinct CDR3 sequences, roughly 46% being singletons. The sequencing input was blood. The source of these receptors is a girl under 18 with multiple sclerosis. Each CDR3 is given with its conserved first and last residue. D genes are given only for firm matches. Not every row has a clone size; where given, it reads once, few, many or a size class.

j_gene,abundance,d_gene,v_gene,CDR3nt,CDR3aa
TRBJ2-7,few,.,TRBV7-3,TGTGCCAGCAGCTTAATTGGCGGCGTGCTAGGCTACGAGCAGTACTTC,CASSLIGGVLGYEQYF
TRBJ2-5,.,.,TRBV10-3,TGTGCCATCAGCGGTTACAATGAGCAGTACTTC,CAISGYNEQYF
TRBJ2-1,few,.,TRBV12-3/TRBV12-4,TGTGCCAGCACGGTAACAGCCTACAATGAGCAGTTCTTC,CASTVTAYNEQFF
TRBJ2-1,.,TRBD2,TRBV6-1,TGTGCCGGCAGTGATCACCGGAGACTAGCGGGAGCAAATGAGCAGTTCTTC,CAGSDHRRLAGANEQFF
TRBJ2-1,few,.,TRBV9,TGTGCCAGCAGCGCGTCGGGACTGCACAATGAGCAGTTCTTC,CASSASGLHNEQFF
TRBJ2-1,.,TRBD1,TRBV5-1,TGCGCCAGCAGCTTGATGACAGGGCGTTACAATGAGCAGTTCTTC,CASSLMTGRYNEQFF
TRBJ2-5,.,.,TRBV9,TGTGCCAGCAGCCCTAGTGGCCAGATGCACGAGACCCAGTACTTC,CASSPSGQMHETQYF
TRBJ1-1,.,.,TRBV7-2,TGTGCCAGCAGCCCTCGACAGACACTTGAAGCTTTCTTT,CASSPRQTLEAFF
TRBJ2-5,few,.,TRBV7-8,TGTGCCAGCAGCCCCGGCCGGATTAAAGAGACCCAGTACTTC,CASSPGRIKETQYF
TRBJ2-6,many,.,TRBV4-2,TGTGCCAGCAGCCAAGCCGGCTCTAGCTCTGGGGCCAACGTCCTGACTTTC,CASSQAGSSSGANVLTF
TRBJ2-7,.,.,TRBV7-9,TGTGCCAGCAGCTTACCGACAGGCTCCTACGAGCAGTACTTC,CASSLPTGSYEQYF
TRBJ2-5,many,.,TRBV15,TGTGCCACCAGCAGAGATTTATCCGAGACCCAGTACTTC,CATSRDLSETQYF
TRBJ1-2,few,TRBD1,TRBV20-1,TGCAGTGCTAGAGATCGGGCAGGGGGTATTGGCTACACCTTC,CSARDRAGGIGYTF
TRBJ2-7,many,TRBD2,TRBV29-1,TGCAGCGTTGAAGAGACGTGGGCTAGCGGTTCCTACGAGCAGTACTTC,CSVEETWASGSYEQYF
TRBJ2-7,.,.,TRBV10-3,TGTGCCATCAGTGACAGGGGCAGCTCCTACGAGCAGTACTTC,CAISDRGSSYEQYF
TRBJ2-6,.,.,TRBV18,TGTGCCAGCTCACCACTAACTCTTTGGAGCTCTGGGGCCAACGTCCTGACTTTC,CASSPLTLWSSGANVLTF
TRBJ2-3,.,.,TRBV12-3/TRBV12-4,TGTGCCAGCACCGATTTAAGCACAGATACGCAGTATTTT,CASTDLSTDTQYF
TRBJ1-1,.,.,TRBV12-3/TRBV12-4,TGTGCCAGCATGAGTGGGGGAGAAGCTTTCTTT,CASMSGGEAFF